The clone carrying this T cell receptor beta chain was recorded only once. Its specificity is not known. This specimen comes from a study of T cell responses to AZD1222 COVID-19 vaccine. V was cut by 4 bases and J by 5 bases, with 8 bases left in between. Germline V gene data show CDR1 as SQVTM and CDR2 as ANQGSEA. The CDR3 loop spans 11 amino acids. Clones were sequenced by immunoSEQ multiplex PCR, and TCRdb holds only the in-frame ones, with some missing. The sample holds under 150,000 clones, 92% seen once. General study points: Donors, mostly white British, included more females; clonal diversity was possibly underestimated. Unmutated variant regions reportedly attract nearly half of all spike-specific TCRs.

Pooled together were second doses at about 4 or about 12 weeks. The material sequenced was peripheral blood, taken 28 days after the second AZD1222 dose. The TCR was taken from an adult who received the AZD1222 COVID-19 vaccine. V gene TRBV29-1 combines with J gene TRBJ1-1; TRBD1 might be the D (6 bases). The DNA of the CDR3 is TGCAGCGTTGTTACAGGGACTGAAGCTTTCTTT. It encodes CSVVTGTEAFF.